This is a list of T cell receptor beta chains from one sample in a study of cytomegalovirus exposure and HLA in healthy donors. Using immunoSEQ multiplex PCR, the repertoire was profiled, and TCRdb retains in-frame clones only, with some absent. This table has tens of thousands of clones, approximately 96% appearing once. Sequencing used PBMCs. These receptors all stem from a woman in her late teens or twenties in good health and CMV-seropositive. Both conserved end residues are part of each CDR3. The D gene is left open where the match is weak. Clone size is stated in some rows and not others, as once, few, many or a class when expanded.

TRBJ2-3 | TRBD1 | TRBV5-6 | once | TGTGCCAGCAGCGGGACAGGGGAGGCAGATACGCAGTATTTT | CASSGTGEADTQYF
TRBJ2-3 | NA | TRBV5-1 | NA | TGCGCCAGCAAATCAGGGAGCACAGATACGCAGTATTTT | CASKSGSTDTQYF
TRBJ2-1 | NA | TRBV7-2 | few | TGTGCCAGCAGTCTCGACTTAAGCTCCTACAATGAGCAGTTCTTC | CASSLDLSSYNEQFF
TRBJ2-7 | NA | TRBV7-9 | NA | TGTGCCAGCAGCTCCATACAGGGAACCCCTTCCTACGAGCAGTACTTC | CASSSIQGTPSYEQYF
TRBJ2-1 | TRBD1 | TRBV27 | NA | TGTGCCAGCAGTTTAAACAGGGGGTCCTCACATGAGCAGTTCTTC | CASSLNRGSSHEQFF
TRBJ2-2 | NA | TRBV15 | once | TGTGCCACCAGCAGTCGACAGAACACCGGGGAGCTGTTTTTT | CATSSRQNTGELFF
TRBJ1-2 | NA | TRBV4-1 | NA | TGCGCCAGCAGCCATCGAGAGATCTCAATGGGCTACACCTTC | CASSHREISMGYTF
TRBJ2-1 | TRBD2 | TRBV28 | NA | TGTGCCAGCAGCAGGACTAGCGGGATTGGGCAGTTCTTC | CASSRTSGIGQFF
TRBJ1-1 | NA | TRBV19 | NA | TGTGCCAGTAGTATTCCACTTCTCCCTGAAGCTTTCTTT | CASSIPLLPEAFF
TRBJ1-2 | TRBD1 | TRBV6-1 | NA | TGTGCCAGCAGTGAAGAAGGGGACAGGGGCGTTGGCTACACCTTC | CASSEEGDRGVGYTF
TRBJ2-1 | TRBD2 | TRBV4-2 | NA | TGTGCCAGCAGCCCCCGGCCAGCACTAGCGGGAGGCGGCAATGAGCAGTTCTTC | CASSPRPALAGGGNEQFF
TRBJ2-1 | TRBD2 | TRBV5-1 | NA | TGCGCCAGCAGCTTGGTAGCGGGAGGGCCCAATGAGCAGTTCTTC | CASSLVAGGPNEQFF
TRBJ2-1 | NA | TRBV2 | NA | TGTGCCAGCACCGGGAATGAGCAGTTCTTC | CASTGNEQFF
TRBJ2-2 | TRBD2 | TRBV27 | once | TGTGCCAGCAGCTCCGGGACTATAGATACCGGGGAGCTGTTTTTT | CASSSGTIDTGELFF
TRBJ2-6 | TRBD1 | TRBV27 | NA | TGTGCCAGCAGTTCCGATACCGGGACAGGACTCTCTGGGGCCAACGTCCTGACTTTC | CASSSDTGTGLSGANVLTF
TRBJ2-2 | NA | TRBV5-1 | NA | TGCGCCAGCAGCCCCAGCGGACTGAACACCGGGGAGCTGTTTTTT | CASSPSGLNTGELFF
TRBJ1-4 | NA | TRBV29-1 | NA | TGCAGCGTTGCCCTCAGGGGCCTTAATGAAAAACTGTTTTTT | CSVALRGLNEKLFF
TRBJ2-2 | NA | TRBV21-1 | NA | TGTGCCAGCAGCATTCCCGATGGCGGACAGGGAAGCACCGGGGAGCTGTTTTTT | CASSIPDGGQGSTGELFF
TRBJ1-5 | NA | TRBV27 | NA | TGTGCCAGCAGTTCGGGGGGTTTAGGTCAGCCCCAGCATTTT | CASSSGGLGQPQHF
TRBJ2-1 | NA | TRBV7-9 | NA | TGTGCCAGCAGCTCCGGGACTCCGCTTAGCTCCTACAATGAGCAGTTCTTC | CASSSGTPLSSYNEQFF
TRBJ2-3 | TRBD1 | TRBV7-9 | NA | TGTGCCAGCAGCTTAGTCGACAGGGGTCCAGATACGCAGTATTTT | CASSLVDRGPDTQYF
TRBJ1-1 | TRBD1 | TRBV11-1 | NA | TGTGCCAGCAGCTTCTACAGGGGTCGGAAGAATGAAGCTTTCTTT | CASSFYRGRKNEAFF
TRBJ2-7 | NA | TRBV7-9 | NA | TGTGCCAGCAGCTTAGATGGGGGAGGCTCCTACGAGCAGTACTTC | CASSLDGGGSYEQYF
TRBJ2-7 | TRBD2 | TRBV30 | NA | TGTGCCTGGAGTCCGGGGGGGTACGAGCAGTACTTC | CAWSPGGYEQYF
TRBJ2-2 | TRBD2 | TRBV30 | NA | TGTGCCTGGGTGCTAGCGGAGGACACCGGGGAGCTGTTTTTT | CAWVLAEDTGELFF
TRBJ2-7 | TRBD2 | TRBV19 | NA | TGTGCCAGTAGTCCGGAACTAGCGGGAGTGGGCGAGCAGTACTTC | CASSPELAGVGEQYF
TRBJ2-7 | NA | TRBV9 | NA | TGTGCCAGCAGCCCGGGTCCTAACTACGAGCAGTACTTC | CASSPGPNYEQYF
TRBJ2-3 | NA | TRBV5-1 | NA | TGCGCCAGCAGCTTGGAGGGGGTTCTTTTGGCAGATACGCAGTATTTT | CASSLEGVLLADTQYF
TRBJ1-4 | TRBD1 | TRBV29-1 | few | TGCAGCGTTCAGGGGGCGGTTAATGAAAAACTGTTTTTT | CSVQGAVNEKLFF
TRBJ2-1 | TRBD2 | TRBV6-1 | NA | TGTGCCAGCGGGGGGGAAGAGCAGTTCTTC | CASGGEEQFF
TRBJ1-1 | NA | TRBV29-1 | NA | TGCAGCGTTGAAGATTTTTCAGGGGCAAGAAACACTGAAGCTTTCTTT | CSVEDFSGARNTEAFF
TRBJ1-3 | TRBD1 | TRBV28 | NA | TGTGCCAGCAGTTTCGGATATCCCCCGGTGGGACAGTTCTCCGGAAACACCATATATTTT | CASSFGYPPVGQFSGNTIYF
TRBJ2-1 | TRBD2 | TRBV9 | NA | TGTGCCAGCAGCGCCCTAGCGGAGGGAGGTGGTGAGCAGTTCTTC | CASSALAEGGGEQFF